The 16 T cell receptor beta chains listed next were all sequenced from one sample in a study of blood T cells in healthy people across ages. The second PCR ran roughly 6 to 11 cycles with a sample-barcoded 5' primer and J-beta primers. TCRdb re-called the 5' RACE reads through MiXCR, storing one row per CDR3 protein. This sample has 750,000 to 950,000 distinct CDR3 sequences, with roughly 25% found just once. Another study also made use of these data, one on T cells of mothers and their children.

The sequencing input was blood. These receptors came from a boy younger than 18 in good health.

The chain couples TRBV4-1 to TRBJ2-6, with D perhaps matching TRBD2 (5 bases). Per the germline V gene, CDR1 is MGHRA and CDR2 is YSYEKL. V shed 1 base and J shed 0 bases, with 10 bases lying between them. The CDR3 totals 17 residues. The CDR3 DNA follows: TGCGCCAGCAGCCAAGGGGAGAGCGCCTCTGGGGCCAACGTCCTGACTTTC. Amino acids: CASSQGESASGANVLTF.

The table lists this clonotype with a few counts. The rearrangement links TRBV10-3 to TRBJ2-5; D is possibly TRBD1 or TRBD2 (5 bases each). The CDR3 has 11 amino acids. Trimming left V 8 bases short and J 11 bases short, with 15 bases between. Germline V gene lookup returns CDR1 ENHRY and CDR2 SYGVKD. The CDR3 loop reads CAIDSAGEQYF. CDR3 DNA: TGTGCCATCGACAGCGCTGGGGAGCAGTACTTC.

This clonotype was recorded a few times. The gene calls are TRBV30 and TRBJ1-6; TRBD1 agrees at 7 bases. Germline lookup yields CDR1 GTSNPN and CDR2 SVGIG (reference sequence). The CDR3 is made up of 14 amino acids. J was trimmed by 7 bases and V by 3 bases; bases with no gene match: 6. CDR3 residues: CAWRMGQHNSPLHF. The CDR3 DNA reads TGTGCCTGGAGAATGGGACAGCACAATTCACCCCTCCACTTT.

Written as DNA, the CDR3 is TGTGCCAGCAGTCCTCTGACAGGAGTCACAGATACGCAGTATTTT. Protein product: CASSPLTGVTDTQYF. The chain couples TRBV28 to TRBJ2-3, with D maybe TRBD1 (6 bases). V lost 5 bases and J lost 2, with 14 bases in between. Germline V gives CDR1 MDHEN, CDR2 SYDVKM. This CDR3 is built from 15 residues.

The CDR3 coding sequence is TGTGCCAGCAGTCCCCCCGGGACAGGGATAGAAAAACTGTTTTTT. It is translated as CASSPPGTGIEKLFF. This rearrangement joins TRBV25-1 to TRBJ1-4; 9 bases agree with TRBD1. CDR3 length: 15 amino acids. V lost 5 bases and J lost 8; bases outside the gene matches: 9. Germline V gene sequence: CDR1 MGHDK, CDR2 SYGVNS.

V gene TRBV5-1 combines with J gene TRBJ2-7; 9 nucleotides line up with TRBD1. CDR3 length: 16 amino acids. Losses at the gene ends were 4 bases for V and 5 bases for J; bases not matched to a gene: 13. The V gene's germline CDR1 is SGHRS and CDR2 YFSETQ. The CDR3 coding sequence is TGCGCCAGCAGCCCCTATTCACAGGGGGCGCCGAACGAGCAGTACTTC. Encoded protein: CASSPYSQGAPNEQYF.

The chain joins TRBV7-7 to TRBJ2-5, with unresolved D. The CDR3 consists of 13 residues. Germline CDR1 reads SSHAT; CDR2 reads FNYEAQ (reference sequence). For the CDR3, the DNA is TGTGCTGGCAGCTTGATATACCAAGAGACCCAGTACTTC. Its protein product is CAGSLIYQETQYF.

A few counts support this clonotype. The genes are TRBV3-1 and TRBJ1-4, with D unresolved. V lost 3 bases, J lost 4 bases, and 15 bases lay in between. The germline gives CDR1 LGHDT, CDR2 YNNKEL (reference sequence). There are 16 residues in the CDR3. CDR3 nucleotide sequence: TGTGCCAGCAGCCATGTGGGCGCCGACAATAATGAAAAACTGTTTTTT. Its protein product is CASSHVGADNNEKLFF.

This clonotype was seen more than once but under ten times. This CDR3 reads CSVQQGAFEQYF. CDR3 nucleotides: TGCAGCGTACAACAGGGGGCTTTCGAGCAGTACTTC. The J gene is TRBJ2-5, the V gene TRBV29-1, with TRBD1 matching over 9 bases. The J call may be faulty, since TRBJ2-7 better matches the DNA end. CDR3 size: 12 residues. CDR1 and CDR2 (germline): SQVTM, ANQGSEA.

This clonotype was detected a few times. The genes are TRBV7-9 and TRBJ1-6, with a tentative D call TRBD1 (5 bases). The CDR3 covers 13 residues. The germline gives CDR1 SEHNR, CDR2 FQNEAQ (reference sequence). Between the trimmed V and J ends, which lost 7 bases and 3 bases, there was a span of 7 bases. The CDR3 here is CASTDSYNSPLHF. CDR3 in DNA: TGTGCCAGCACCGACAGCTATAATTCACCCCTCCACTTT.

A few counts support this clonotype. The J gene is TRBJ2-3, the V gene TRBV25-1; 7 bases line up with TRBD2. Germline CDR1 is MGHDK and CDR2 is SYGVNS. This CDR3 contains 14 residues. V trimming: 6 bases; J trimming: 2 bases; junction bases outside the gene matches: 5. CDR3 loop: CASRREGFTDTQYF. The CDR3 coding sequence is TGTGCCAGCAGGAGGGAGGGTTTCACAGATACGCAGTATTTT.

This clonotype was seen a handful of times. The CDR3 bases are TGTGCCAGCAGCTCAGAGAGCTCCTACGAGCAGTACTTC. Translating it yields CASSSESSYEQYF. V and J are TRBV9 and TRBJ2-7; D not certain. V lost 4 bases to trimming and J lost 0 bases, with 8 bases between them. Germline loops: CDR1 SGDLS, CDR2 YYNGEE. The CDR3 totals 13 residues.

This clonotype was seen more than once but under ten times. The DNA for the CDR3 is TGTGCCAGCAGCCCTATTTCTAGCGGGGGGGCCGAAAAGCAGTTCTTC. Translated, it gives CASSPISSGGAEKQFF. The chain recombines TRBV7-9 with TRBJ2-1, with 12 bases fitting TRBD2. The CDR3 length is 16 residues. CDR1 and CDR2 (germline): SEHNR, FQNEAQ (reference sequence). J lost 11 bases, V lost 5 bases, and 13 bases had no gene match.

In its sample, this clonotype was seen a few times. V is TRBV19 and J is TRBJ2-6; no reliable D call. V lost 3 bases, J lost 0 bases, and 6 bases lay in between. Looked up from germline, CDR1 is LNHDA and CDR2 is SQIVND (reference sequence). The CDR3 length is 15 residues. In nucleotides, the CDR3 is TGTGCCAGTAGTATCGCCGGCTCTGGGGCCAACGTCCTGACTTTC. This translates into CASSIAGSGANVLTF. Together with reference TRBV19 and TRBJ2-6, the CDR3 gives the full variable domain: DGGITQSPKYLFRKEGQNVTLSCEQNLNHDAMYWYRQDPGQGLRLIYYSQIVNDFQKGDIAEGYSVSREKKESFPLTVTSAQKNPTAFYLCASSIAGSGANVLTFGAGSRLTVL.

CDR3: CASSSRRTPINEQYF. In nucleotides, the CDR3 is TGTGCCAGCAGTTCCCGGCGGACACCTATAAACGAGCAGTACTTC. The rearrangement uses TRBV28 and TRBJ2-7; possible D gene TRBD1, 5 bases. Per germline, CDR1 MDHEN and CDR2 SYDVKM. V was clipped by 4 bases and J by 5 bases, with 18 bases between them. CDR3 length: 15 amino acids.

The V gene is TRBV29-1, the J gene TRBJ2-5; TRBD2 is a possible D gene (6 bases). From germline, CDR1 is SQVTM and CDR2 ANQGSEA. Trimming stripped 4 bases from V and 2 bases from J, with 14 bases between. The length of the CDR3 is 14 residues. CDR3 region: CSVAGGIRQETQYF. The CDR3 DNA reads as TGCAGCGTTGCCGGAGGGATCCGGCAAGAGACCCAGTACTTC.